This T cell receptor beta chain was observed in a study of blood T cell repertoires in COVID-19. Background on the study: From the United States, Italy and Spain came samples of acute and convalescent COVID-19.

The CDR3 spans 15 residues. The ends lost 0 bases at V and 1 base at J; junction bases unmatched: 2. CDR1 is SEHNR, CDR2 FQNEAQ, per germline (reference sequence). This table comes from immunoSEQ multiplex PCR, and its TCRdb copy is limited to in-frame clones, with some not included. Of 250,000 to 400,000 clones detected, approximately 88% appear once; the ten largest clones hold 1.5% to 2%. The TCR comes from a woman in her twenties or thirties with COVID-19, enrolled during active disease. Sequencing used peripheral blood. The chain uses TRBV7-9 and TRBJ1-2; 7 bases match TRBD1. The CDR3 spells CASSLAGTVNYGYTF. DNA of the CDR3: TGTGCCAGCAGCTTAGCAGGGACAGTTAACTATGGCTACACCTTC.